Here is one TCR beta chain with its context. What it binds is not known. V was cut by 5 bases and J by 4 bases, with 14 bases left in between. Looked up from germline, CDR1 is MNHNS and CDR2 is SASEGT. The length of the CDR3 is 14 residues. The record originates from a study of shared clonotypes between healthy human individuals. Study-level points and caveats: Represented diversity, genetic and exposure-history alike, was limited by few donors. Larger estimated richness was generally seen in naive subsets than in memory subsets.

Using immunoSEQ multiplex PCR, the repertoire was profiled, and TCRdb retains in-frame clones only, with some absent. The sample includes about a million clones, 65% to 75% seen only once; the top ten take about 1.5%. Both subsets, CD45RA+ naive and CD45RA-negative memory, were split from the CD4+ cells. The TCR sequence derives from a man aged 18 to 29 in good health. Sequencing was carried out using memory CD4+ T cells sorted from blood. The subset was: CD45RA-negative fraction. The chain links TRBV6-1 to TRBJ1-1; D is perhaps TRBD1 (5 bases). The CDR3 nucleotides are TGTGCCAGCAGTCCAATTCCGGGGGGCACTGAAGCTTTCTTT. Translating it yields CASSPIPGGTEAFF.